This T cell receptor beta chain was recorded in a study of cytomegalovirus exposure and HLA in healthy donors. Study-wide results and caveats: Earlier results showed most TCR beta V segments being productive about 90% or about 30% of the time.

The ends lost 5 bases at V and 7 bases at J; junction bases unmatched: 3. This CDR3 spans 15 amino acids. The germline V gene encodes CDR1 MNHEY and CDR2 SMNVEV (reference sequence). To note about this clone: Its target is not known.

13 Jbeta primers and 60 Vbeta primers were used for the PCR. As processed by the authors: The count from a later analysis was tens of millions of unique TCR beta chains, around 11 million of them shared. The table came from immunoSEQ multiplex PCR; TCRdb's copy has only in-frame clones and leaves some out. V and J calls plus clone size are reproduced from that table; the DNA served to infer D and trimming. The data hold 95,000 to 100,000 clones, with about 74% observed a single time. The receptor comes from a female donor in good health and CMV-seronegative. Specimen: PBMCs. This rearrangement joins TRBV27 to TRBJ2-1, with 15 bases that match TRBD2. The CDR3 DNA sequence: TGTGCCAGCAGTAGGGGACTAGCGGGAGGAAATGAGCAGTTCTTC. Encoded protein: CASSRGLAGGNEQFF.